This T cell receptor beta chain was sequenced during a study of blood T cell repertoires in COVID-19. The ends were cut back, 3 bases at V and 6 bases at J, with 11 bases in the middle. This CDR3 is built from 13 residues. The germline CDR1 and CDR2 sequences are LGHNT and FRNRAP. Assay used: immunoSEQ multiplex PCR; TCRdb lists only in-frame clones, some missing. Altogether more than 50,000 clones are present, roughly 93% being singletons, with the ten largest covering 1.5% to 2%. This clone was counted a single time. The chain joins TRBV12-5 to TRBJ2-5; tentative D call: TRBD1 (5 bases). The sequenced material came from peripheral blood. The sequence was obtained from a human donor in a cohort sampled during active COVID-19. CDR3 sequence reads: CASGLAGAKTQYF. CDR3 nucleotide sequence: TGTGCTAGTGGTTTAGCTGGGGCTAAGACCCAGTACTTC.